A single T cell receptor (beta chain) is shown here with its context. Participants had their cohort set by participant-reported clinical history. These data come from a study of blood T cell repertoires in COVID-19. Overall study: Sources were T cells, B-cell-depleted T cells, or PBMCs; the material itself was cDNA or gDNA.

The junction had 9 bases not matched to a gene; V was cut back by 4 bases and J by 8 bases. Germline loops: CDR1 SGHNT, CDR2 YENEEA. The CDR3 spans 15 residues. Per the authors' pipeline: Researchers report that nucleated cell counts were estimated from reference gene primer amplification. The data were produced by immunoSEQ multiplex PCR, yet TCRdb's version contains in-frame clones alone and is incomplete. The DNA was the basis for D and trimming; V, J and clone size are from that table. The data contain approximately 260,000 clones, around 84% of them singletons. Material: PBMCs or T cells enriched from blood (not recorded which). This receptor was obtained from a man in his thirties or forties with acute COVID-19. The J gene is TRBJ2-1, the V gene TRBV11-3, with 9 bases that match TRBD2. CDR3 in amino acids: CASSSGTSMAHEQFF. Written as DNA, the CDR3 is TGTGCCAGCAGCTCCGGGACTAGCATGGCCCATGAGCAGTTCTTC.